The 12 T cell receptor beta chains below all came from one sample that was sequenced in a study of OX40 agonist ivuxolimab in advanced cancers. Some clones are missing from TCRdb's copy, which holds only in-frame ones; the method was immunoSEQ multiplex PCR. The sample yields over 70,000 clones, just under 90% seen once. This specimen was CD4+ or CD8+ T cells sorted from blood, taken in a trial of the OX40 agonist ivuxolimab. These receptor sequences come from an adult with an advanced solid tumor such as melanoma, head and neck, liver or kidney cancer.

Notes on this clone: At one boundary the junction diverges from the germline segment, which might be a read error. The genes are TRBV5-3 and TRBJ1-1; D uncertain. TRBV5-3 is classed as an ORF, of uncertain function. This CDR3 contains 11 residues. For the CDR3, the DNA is TGTGCCAGCAGCTTGCGCGCTGAAGCTTTCTTT. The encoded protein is CASSLRAEAFF.

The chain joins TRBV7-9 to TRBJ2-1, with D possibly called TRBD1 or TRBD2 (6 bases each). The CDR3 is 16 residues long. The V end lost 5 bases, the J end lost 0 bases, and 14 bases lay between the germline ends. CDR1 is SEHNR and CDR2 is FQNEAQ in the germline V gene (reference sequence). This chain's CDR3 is CASSQGGPSSYNEQFF. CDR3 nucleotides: TGTGCCAGCAGCCAAGGGGGGCCGAGCTCCTACAATGAGCAGTTCTTC.

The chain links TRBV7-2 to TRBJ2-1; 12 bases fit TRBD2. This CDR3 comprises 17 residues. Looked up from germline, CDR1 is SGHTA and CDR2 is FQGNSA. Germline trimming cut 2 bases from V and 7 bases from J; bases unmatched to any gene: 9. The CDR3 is CASSLLSSGRARNEQFF. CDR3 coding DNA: TGTGCCAGCAGCTTATTGTCTAGCGGGAGGGCGAGGAATGAGCAGTTCTTC.

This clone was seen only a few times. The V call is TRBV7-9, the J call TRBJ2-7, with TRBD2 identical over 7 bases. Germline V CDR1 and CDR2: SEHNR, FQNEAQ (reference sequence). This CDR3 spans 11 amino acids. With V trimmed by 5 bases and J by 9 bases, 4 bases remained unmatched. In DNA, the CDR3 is TGTGCCAGCAGCCGGGGGGATACGCAGTACTTC. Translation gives CASSRGDTQYF. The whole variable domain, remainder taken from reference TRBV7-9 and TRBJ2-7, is DTGVSQNPRHKITKRGQNVTFRCDPISEHNRLYWYRQTLGQGPEFLTYFQNEAQLEKSRLLSDRFSAERPKGSFSTLEIQRTEQGDSAMYLCASSRGDTQYFGPGTRLTVT.

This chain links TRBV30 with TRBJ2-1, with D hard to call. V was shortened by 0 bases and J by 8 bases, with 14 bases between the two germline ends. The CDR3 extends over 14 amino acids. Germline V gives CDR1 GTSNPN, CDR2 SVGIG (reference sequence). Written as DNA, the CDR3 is TGTGCCTGGAGTGTCGGACGGCCTGGCGATGAGCAGTTCTTC. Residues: CAWSVGRPGDEQFF. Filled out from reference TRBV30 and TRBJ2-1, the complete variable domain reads SQTIHQWPATLVQPVGSPLSLECTVEGTSNPNLYWYRQAAGRGLQLLFYSVGIGQISSEVPQNLSASRPQDRQFILSSKKLLLSDSGFYLCAWSVGRPGDEQFFGPGTRLTVL.

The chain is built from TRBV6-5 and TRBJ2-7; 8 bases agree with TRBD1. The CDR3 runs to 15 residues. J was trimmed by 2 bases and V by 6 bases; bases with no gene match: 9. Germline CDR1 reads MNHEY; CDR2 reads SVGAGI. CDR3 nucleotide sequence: TGTGCCAGCAGGTCGGGCAGGGGGCAAACCTACGAGCAGTACTTC. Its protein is CASRSGRGQTYEQYF.

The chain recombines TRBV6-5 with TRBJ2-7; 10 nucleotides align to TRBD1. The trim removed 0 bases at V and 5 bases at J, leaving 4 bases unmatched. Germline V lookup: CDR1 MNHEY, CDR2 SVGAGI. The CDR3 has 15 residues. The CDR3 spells CASSYSRTGGNEQYF. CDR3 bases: TGTGCCAGCAGTTACTCCCGGACAGGGGGAAACGAGCAGTACTTC.

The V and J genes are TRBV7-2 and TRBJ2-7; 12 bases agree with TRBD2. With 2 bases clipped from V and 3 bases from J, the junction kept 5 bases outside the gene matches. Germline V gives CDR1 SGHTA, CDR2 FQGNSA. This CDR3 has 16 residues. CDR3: CASSLSSGGASYEQYF. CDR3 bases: TGTGCCAGCAGCTTATCTAGCGGGGGGGCCAGCTACGAGCAGTACTTC. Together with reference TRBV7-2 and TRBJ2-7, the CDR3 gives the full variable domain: GAGVSQSPSNKVTEKGKDVELRCDPISGHTALYWYRQSLGQGLEFLIYFQGNSAPDKSGLPSDRFSAERTGGSVSTLTIQRTQQEDSAVYLCASSLSSGGASYEQYFGPGTRLTVT.

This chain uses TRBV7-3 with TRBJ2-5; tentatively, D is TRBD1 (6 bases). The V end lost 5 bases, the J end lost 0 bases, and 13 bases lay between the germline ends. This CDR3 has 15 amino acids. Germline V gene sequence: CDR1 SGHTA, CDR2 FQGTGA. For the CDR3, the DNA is TGTGCCAGCAGCGGGCTTAGGGGGTACCAAGAGACCCAGTACTTC. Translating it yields CASSGLRGYQETQYF. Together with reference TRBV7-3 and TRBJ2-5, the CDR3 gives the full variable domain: GAGVSQTPSNKVTEKGKYVELRCDPISGHTALYWYRQSLGQGPEFLIYFQGTGAADDSGLPNDRFFAVRPEGSVSTLKIQRTERGDSAVYLCASSGLRGYQETQYFGPGTRLLVL.

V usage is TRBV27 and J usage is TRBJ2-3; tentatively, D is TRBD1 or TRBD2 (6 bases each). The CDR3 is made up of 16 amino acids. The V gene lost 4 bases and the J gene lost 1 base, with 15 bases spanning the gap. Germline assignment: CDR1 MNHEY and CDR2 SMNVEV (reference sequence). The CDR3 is CASSSLKGGGTDTQYF. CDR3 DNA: TGTGCCAGCAGTTCCCTTAAGGGGGGAGGCACAGATACGCAGTATTTT.

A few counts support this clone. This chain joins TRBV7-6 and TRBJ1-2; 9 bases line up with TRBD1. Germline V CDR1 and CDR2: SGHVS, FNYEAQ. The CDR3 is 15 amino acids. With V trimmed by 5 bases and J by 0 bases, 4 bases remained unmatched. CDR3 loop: CASSPGQGPNYGYTF. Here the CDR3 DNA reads TGTGCCAGCAGCCCAGGACAGGGGCCTAACTATGGCTACACCTTC.

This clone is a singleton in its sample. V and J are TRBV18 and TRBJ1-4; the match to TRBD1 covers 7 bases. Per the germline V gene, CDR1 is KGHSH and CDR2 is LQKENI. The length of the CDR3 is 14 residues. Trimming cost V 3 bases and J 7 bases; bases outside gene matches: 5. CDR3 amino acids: CASSPAGGAEKLFF. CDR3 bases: TGTGCCAGCTCACCGGCAGGGGGAGCTGAAAAACTGTTTTTT.